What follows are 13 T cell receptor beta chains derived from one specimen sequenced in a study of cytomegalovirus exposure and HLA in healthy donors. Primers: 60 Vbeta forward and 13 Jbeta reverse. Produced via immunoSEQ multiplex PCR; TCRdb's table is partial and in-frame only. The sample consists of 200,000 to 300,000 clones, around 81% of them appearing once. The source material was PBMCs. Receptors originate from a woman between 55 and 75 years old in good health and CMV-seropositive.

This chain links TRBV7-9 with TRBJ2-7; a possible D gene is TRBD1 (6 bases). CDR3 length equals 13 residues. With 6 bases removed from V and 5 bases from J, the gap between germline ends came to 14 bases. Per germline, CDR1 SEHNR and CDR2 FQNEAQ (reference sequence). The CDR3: CASRDTGSHEQYF. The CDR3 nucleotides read TGTGCCAGCAGGGACACAGGGTCCCACGAGCAGTACTTC.

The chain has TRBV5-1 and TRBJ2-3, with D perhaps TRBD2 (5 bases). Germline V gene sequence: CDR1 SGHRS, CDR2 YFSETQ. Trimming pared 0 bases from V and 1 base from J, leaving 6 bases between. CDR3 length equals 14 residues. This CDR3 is CASSLGAGTDTQYF. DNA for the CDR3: TGCGCCAGCAGCTTGGGAGCGGGCACAGATACGCAGTATTTT.

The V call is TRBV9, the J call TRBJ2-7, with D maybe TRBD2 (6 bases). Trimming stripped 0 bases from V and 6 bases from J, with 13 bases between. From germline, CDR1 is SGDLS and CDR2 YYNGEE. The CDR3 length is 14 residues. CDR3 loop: CASSVVPGVPEQYF. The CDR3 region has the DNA TGTGCCAGCAGCGTAGTCCCGGGGGTCCCCGAGCAGTACTTC.

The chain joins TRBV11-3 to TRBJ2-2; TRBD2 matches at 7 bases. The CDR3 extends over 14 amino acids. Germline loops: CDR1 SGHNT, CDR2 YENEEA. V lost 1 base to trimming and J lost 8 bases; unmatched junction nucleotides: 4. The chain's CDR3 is CASSLGGSAGELFF. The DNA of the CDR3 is TGTGCCAGCAGCTTAGGCGGGAGTGCAGGGGAGCTGTTTTTT.

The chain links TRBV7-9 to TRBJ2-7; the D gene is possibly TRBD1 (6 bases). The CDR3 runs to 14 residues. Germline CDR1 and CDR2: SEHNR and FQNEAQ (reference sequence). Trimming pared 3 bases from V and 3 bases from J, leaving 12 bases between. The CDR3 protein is CASSFQGRLYEQYF. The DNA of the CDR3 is TGTGCCAGCAGCTTCCAGGGGAGACTCTACGAGCAGTACTTC.

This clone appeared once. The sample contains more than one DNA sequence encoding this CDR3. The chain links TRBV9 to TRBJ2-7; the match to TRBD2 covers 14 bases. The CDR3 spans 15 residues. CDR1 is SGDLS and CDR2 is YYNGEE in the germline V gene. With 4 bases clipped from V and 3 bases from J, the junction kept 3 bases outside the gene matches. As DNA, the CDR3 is TGTGCCAGCAGCCCCGGGACTAGCGGGAGCTACGAGCAGTACTTC. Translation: CASSPGTSGSYEQYF.

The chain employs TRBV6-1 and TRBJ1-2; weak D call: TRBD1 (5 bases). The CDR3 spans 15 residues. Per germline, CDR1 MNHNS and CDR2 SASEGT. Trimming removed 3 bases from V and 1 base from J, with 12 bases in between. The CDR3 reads CASSESGVRNYGYTF. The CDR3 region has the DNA TGTGCCAGCAGTGAGTCGGGGGTTCGTAACTATGGCTACACCTTC.

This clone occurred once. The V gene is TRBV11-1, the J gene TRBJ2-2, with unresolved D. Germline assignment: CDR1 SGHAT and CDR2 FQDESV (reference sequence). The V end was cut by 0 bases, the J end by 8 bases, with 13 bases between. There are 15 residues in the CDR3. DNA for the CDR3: TGTGCCAGCAGCTTAGCGGAGACCGACGGGGGGGAGCTGTTTTTT. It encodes CASSLAETDGGELFF.

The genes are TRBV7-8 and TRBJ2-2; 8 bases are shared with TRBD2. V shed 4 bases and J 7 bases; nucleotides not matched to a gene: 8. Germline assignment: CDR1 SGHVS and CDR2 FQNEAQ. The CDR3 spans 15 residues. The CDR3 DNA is TGTGCCAGCAGCTCCCCCGGACTAGCAGGCGGGGAGCTGTTTTTT. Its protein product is CASSSPGLAGGELFF. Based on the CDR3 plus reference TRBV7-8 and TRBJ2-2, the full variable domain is GAGVSQSPRYKVAKRGQDVALRCDPISGHVSLFWYQQALGQGPEFLTYFQNEAQLDKSGLPSDRFFAERPEGSVSTLKIQRTQQEDSAVYLCASSSPGLAGGELFFGEGSRLTVL.

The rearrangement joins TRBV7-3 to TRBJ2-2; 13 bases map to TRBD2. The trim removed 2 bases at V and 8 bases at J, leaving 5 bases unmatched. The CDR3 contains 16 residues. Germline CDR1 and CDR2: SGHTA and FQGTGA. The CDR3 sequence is CASSLATTSGRGELFF. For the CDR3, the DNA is TGTGCCAGCAGCTTAGCGACGACTAGCGGGAGGGGGGAGCTGTTTTTT.

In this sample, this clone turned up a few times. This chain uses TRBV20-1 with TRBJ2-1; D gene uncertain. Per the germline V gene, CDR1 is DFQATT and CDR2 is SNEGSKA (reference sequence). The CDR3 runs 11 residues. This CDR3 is CICWRSGEQFF. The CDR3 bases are TGCATTTGTTGGCGGTCGGGTGAGCAGTTCTTC.

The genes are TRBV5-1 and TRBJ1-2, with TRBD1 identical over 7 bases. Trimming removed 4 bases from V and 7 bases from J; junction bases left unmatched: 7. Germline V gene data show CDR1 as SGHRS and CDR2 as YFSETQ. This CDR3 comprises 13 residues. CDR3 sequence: CASSPDRVGGYTF. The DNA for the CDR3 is TGCGCCAGCAGCCCCGACAGGGTTGGTGGCTACACCTTC.

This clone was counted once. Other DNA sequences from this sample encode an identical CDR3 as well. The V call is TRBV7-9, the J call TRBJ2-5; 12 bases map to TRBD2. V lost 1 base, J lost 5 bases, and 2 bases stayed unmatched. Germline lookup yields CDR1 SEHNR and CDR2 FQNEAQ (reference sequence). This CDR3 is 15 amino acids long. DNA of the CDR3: TGTGCCAGCAGCTTAGGACTAGCGGGAGCGGAGACCCAGTACTTC. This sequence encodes CASSLGLAGAETQYF. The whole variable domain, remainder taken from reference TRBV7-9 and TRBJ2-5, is DTGVSQNPRHKITKRGQNVTFRCDPISEHNRLYWYRQTLGQGPEFLTYFQNEAQLEKSRLLSDRFSAERPKGSFSTLEIQRTEQGDSAMYLCASSLGLAGAETQYFGPGTRLLVL.